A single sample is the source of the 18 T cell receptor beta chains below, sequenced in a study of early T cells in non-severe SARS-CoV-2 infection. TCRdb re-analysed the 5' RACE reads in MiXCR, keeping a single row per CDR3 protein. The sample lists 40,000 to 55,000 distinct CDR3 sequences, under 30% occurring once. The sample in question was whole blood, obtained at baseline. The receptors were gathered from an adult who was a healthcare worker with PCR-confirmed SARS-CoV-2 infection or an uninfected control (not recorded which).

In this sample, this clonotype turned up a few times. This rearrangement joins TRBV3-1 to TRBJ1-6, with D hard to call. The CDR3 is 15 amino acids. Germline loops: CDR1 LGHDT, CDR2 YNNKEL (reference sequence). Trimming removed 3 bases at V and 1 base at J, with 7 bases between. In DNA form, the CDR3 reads TGTGCCAGCAGCCAGTGGGCTTCCTATAATTCACCCCTCCACTTT. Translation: CASSQWASYNSPLHF. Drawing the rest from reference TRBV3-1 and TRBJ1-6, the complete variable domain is DTAVSQTPKYLVTQMGNDKSIKCEQNLGHDTMYWYKQDSKKFLKIMFSYNNKELIINETVPNRFSPKSPDKAHLNLHINSLELGDSAVYFCASSQWASYNSPLHFGNGTRLTVT.

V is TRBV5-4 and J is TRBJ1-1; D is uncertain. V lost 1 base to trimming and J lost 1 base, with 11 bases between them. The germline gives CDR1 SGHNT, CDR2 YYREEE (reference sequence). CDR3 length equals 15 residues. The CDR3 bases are TGTGCCAGCAGCTTGCGGTGGAATCGGAACACTGAAGCTTTCTTT. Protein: CASSLRWNRNTEAFF.

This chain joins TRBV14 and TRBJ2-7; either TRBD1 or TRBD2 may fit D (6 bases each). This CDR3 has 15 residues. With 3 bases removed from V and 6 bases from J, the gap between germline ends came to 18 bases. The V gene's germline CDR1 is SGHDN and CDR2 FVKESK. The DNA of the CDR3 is TGTGCCAGCAGCCACCATCCACCGGGGGCCACCGAGCAGTACTTC. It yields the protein CASSHHPPGATEQYF.

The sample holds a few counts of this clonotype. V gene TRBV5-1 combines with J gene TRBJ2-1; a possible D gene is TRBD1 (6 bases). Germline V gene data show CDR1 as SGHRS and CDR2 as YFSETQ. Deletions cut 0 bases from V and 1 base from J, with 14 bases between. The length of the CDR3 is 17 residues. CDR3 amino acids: CASSLGGSGVSYNEQFF. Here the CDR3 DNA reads TGCGCCAGCAGCTTGGGAGGGTCAGGGGTATCCTACAATGAGCAGTTCTTC.

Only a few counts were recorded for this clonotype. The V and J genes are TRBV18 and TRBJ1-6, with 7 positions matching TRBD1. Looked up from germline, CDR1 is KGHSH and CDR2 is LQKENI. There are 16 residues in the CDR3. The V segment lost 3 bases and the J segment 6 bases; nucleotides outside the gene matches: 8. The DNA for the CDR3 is TGTGCCAGCTCACCGGAGGACAGGAATCCTAATTCACCCCTCCACTTT. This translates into CASSPEDRNPNSPLHF.

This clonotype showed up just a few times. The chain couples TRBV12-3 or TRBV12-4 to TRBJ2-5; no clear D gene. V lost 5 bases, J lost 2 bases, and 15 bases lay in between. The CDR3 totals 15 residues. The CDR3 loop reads CASSPLTGWQETQYF. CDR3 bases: TGTGCCAGCAGTCCCCTTACCGGGTGGCAAGAGACCCAGTACTTC.

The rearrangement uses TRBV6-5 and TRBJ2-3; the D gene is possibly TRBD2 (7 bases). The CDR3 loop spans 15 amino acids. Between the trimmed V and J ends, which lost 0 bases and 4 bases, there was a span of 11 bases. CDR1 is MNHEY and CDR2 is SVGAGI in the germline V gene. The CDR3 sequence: CASSYSRGAPDTQYF. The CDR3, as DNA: TGTGCCAGCAGTTACTCCCGGGGGGCCCCAGATACGCAGTATTTT.

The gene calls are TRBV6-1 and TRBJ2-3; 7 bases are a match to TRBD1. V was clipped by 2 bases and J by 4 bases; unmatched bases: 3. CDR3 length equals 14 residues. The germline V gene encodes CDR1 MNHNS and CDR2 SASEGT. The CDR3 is CASSEITGADTQYF. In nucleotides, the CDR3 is TGTGCCAGCAGTGAAATTACAGGGGCAGATACGCAGTATTTT.

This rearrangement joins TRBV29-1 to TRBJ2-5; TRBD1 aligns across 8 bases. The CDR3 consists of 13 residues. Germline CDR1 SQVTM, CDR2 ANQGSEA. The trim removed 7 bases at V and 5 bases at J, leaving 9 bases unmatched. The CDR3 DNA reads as TGCAGCGCCCGATCAGGGGGCGAGGAGACCCAGTACTTC. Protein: CSARSGGEETQYF.

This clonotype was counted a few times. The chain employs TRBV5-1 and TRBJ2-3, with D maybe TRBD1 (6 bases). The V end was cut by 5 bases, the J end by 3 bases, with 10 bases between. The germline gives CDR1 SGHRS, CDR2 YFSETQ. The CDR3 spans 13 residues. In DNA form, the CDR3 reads TGCGCCAGCAGTGAGGGGGTGACAGATACGCAGTATTTT. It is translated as CASSEGVTDTQYF. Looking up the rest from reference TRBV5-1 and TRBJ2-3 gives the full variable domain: KAGVTQTPRYLIKTRGQQVTLSCSPISGHRSVSWYQQTPGQGLQFLFEYFSETQRNKGNFPGRFSGRQFSNSRSEMNVSTLELGDSALYLCASSEGVTDTQYFGPGTRLTVL.

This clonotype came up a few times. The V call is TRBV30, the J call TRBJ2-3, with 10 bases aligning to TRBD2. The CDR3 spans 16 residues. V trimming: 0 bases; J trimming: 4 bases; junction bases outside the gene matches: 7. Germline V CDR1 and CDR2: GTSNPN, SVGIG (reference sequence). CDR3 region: CAWSVSSGGASDTQYF. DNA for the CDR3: TGTGCCTGGAGTGTATCCAGCGGGGGGGCGTCAGATACGCAGTATTTT.

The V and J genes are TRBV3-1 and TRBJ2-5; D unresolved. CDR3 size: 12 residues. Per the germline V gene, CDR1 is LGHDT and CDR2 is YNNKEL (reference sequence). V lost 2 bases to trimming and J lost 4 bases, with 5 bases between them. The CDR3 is CASSQLPETQYF. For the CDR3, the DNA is TGTGCCAGCAGCCAACTTCCAGAGACCCAGTACTTC.

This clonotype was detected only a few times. CDR3 DNA: TGTGCCAGCAGCTCACAGGGGGAACTCAACTATGGCTACACCTTC. Protein sequence: CASSSQGELNYGYTF. The V call is TRBV7-9, the J call TRBJ1-2; 8 bases are shared with TRBD1. After removal of 4 bases from V and 2 bases from J, the junction contained 6 bases not matched to a gene. The CDR3 length is 15 residues. Germline assignment: CDR1 SEHNR and CDR2 FQNEAQ (reference sequence).

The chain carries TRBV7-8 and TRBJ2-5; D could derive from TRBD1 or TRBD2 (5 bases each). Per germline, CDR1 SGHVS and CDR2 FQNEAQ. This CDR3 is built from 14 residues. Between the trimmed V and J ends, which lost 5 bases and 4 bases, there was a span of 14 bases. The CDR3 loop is CASSPGSRAETQYF. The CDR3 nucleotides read TGTGCCAGCAGCCCTGGGAGCAGGGCAGAGACCCAGTACTTC.

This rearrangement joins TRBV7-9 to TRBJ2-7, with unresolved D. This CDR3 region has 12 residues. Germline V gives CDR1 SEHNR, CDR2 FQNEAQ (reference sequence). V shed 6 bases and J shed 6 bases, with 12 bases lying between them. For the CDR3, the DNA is TGTGCCAGCAGTCGAACCGGCTTCGAGCAGTACTTC. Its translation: CASSRTGFEQYF.

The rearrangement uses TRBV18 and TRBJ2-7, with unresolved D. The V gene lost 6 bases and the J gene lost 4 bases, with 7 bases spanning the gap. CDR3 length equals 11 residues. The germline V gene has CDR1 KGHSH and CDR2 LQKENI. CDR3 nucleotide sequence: TGTGCCAGCTCGCCTCAATACGAGCAGTACTTC. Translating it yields CASSPQYEQYF.

CDR3 amino acids: CASSEGNPTDTQYF. For the CDR3, the DNA is TGTGCCAGCAGTGAAGGGAACCCCACAGATACGCAGTATTTT. The V call is TRBV2, the J call TRBJ2-3; D not resolved. Germline V gene data show CDR1 as SNHLY and CDR2 as FYNNEI. The V end was cut by 1 base, the J end by 2 bases, with 7 bases between. The CDR3 has 14 residues. The whole variable domain, filled in from reference TRBV2 and TRBJ2-3, reads EPEVTQTPSHQVTQMGQEVILRCVPISNHLYFYWYRQILGQKVEFLVSFYNNEISEKSEIFDDQFSVERPDGSNFTLKIRSTKLEDSAMYFCASSEGNPTDTQYFGPGTRLTVL.

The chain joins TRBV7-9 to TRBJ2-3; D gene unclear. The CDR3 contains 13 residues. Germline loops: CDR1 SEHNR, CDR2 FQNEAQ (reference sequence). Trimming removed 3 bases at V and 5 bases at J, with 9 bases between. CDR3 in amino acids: CASSFTAEDTQYF. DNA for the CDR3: TGTGCCAGCAGCTTTACGGCGGAAGATACGCAGTATTTT.